This note documents a single T cell receptor beta chain sequence. Its antigen is currently unknown. The sample originates from a study of cytomegalovirus exposure and HLA in healthy donors. Study information: The same platform as the approximately 730 first-cohort repertoires was used for the 100 to 150 validation repertoires, a later analysis reported. General observations from the study: The classifier reportedly diagnosed cytomegalovirus status with high sensitivity and specificity. Three chains linked to CMV were shown in vitro to be specific for CMV antigens. The study recorded over 150 TCR beta chains that were cytomegalovirus-associated.

This CDR3 has 15 residues. Germline CDR1 SGHDT, CDR2 YYEEEE. J gave up 9 bases and V 4 bases, and 10 bases lay outside the gene matches. The table came from immunoSEQ multiplex PCR; TCRdb's copy has only in-frame clones and leaves some out. The sample has 150,000 or so clones, 94% seen once. The specimen sequenced was PBMCs. V gene TRBV5-6 combines with J gene TRBJ1-1, with TRBD1 matching 12 bases. This sequence was found in a man between 18 and 29 years old in good health and CMV-seropositive. CDR3 sequence: CASSGQGQGAWQAFF. CDR3 coding DNA: TGTGCCAGCAGCGGCCAGGGACAGGGGGCTTGGCAAGCTTTCTTT.